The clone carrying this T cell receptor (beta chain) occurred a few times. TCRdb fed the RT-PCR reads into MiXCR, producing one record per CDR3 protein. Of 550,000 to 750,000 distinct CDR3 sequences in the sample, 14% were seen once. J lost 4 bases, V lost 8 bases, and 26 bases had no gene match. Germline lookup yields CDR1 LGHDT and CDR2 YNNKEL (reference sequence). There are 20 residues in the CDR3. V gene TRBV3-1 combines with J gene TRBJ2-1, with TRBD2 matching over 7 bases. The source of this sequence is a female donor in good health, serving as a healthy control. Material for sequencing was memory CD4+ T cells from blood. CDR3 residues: CASAINGRPRTGSGYNEQFF. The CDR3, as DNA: TGTGCCAGCGCTATAAACGGGAGGCCTAGAACAGGTAGCGGGTACAATGAGCAGTTCTTC.